The 20 T cell receptor beta chains in this list originate from one sample, sequenced in a study of T-cell reconstitution after alpha-beta-depleted transplantation in children. Unique molecular identifiers featured in how the TCRbeta library was prepared. TCRdb analysed the PCR reads with MiXCR anew, one entry per CDR3 protein. Of roughly 500,000 distinct CDR3 sequences in the sample, about 30% were seen once. This specimen consisted of PBMCs from the stem cell graft donor, obtained from the stem cell graft. Receptors originate from a human donor who donated a stem cell graft to a child with aplastic anemia.

V and J are TRBV2 and TRBJ2-3; 11 nucleotides align to TRBD2. The CDR3 has 14 residues. CDR1 and CDR2 from the germline V gene are SNHLY and FYNNEI. V gave up 6 bases and J gave up 5 bases; unmatched junction bases: 4. This CDR3 is CASSRLAGRDTQYF. For the CDR3, the DNA is TGTGCCAGCAGCCGACTAGCGGGAAGAGATACGCAGTATTTT.

J is TRBJ1-5 and V is TRBV7-2; 9 positions match TRBD1. Per germline, CDR1 SGHTA and CDR2 FQGNSA. Trimming removed 4 bases from V and 7 bases from J; junction bases left unmatched: 8. There are 15 residues in the CDR3. Here the CDR3 DNA reads TGTGCCAGCAGCTCGGCCCCGGGACAGGGACAGCCCCAGCATTTT. Translation: CASSSAPGQGQPQHF.

In DNA, the CDR3 is TGCAGTGCTGTAAGGGGGGTCGAGGAGACCCAGTACTTC. This translates into CSAVRGVEETQYF. The chain is built from TRBV20-1 and TRBJ2-5; D tentatively fits TRBD1 or TRBD2 (6 bases each). This CDR3 spans 13 amino acids. Trimming pared 5 bases from V and 5 bases from J, leaving 15 bases between. Germline-derived CDR1 and CDR2 are DFQATT and SNEGSKA (reference sequence).

J is TRBJ2-2 and V is TRBV4-3; D might be TRBD2 (5 bases). Germline values: CDR1 LGHNA, CDR2 YSLEER. Trimming took 0 bases from V and 6 from J, leaving 11 bases between them. The CDR3 covers 15 residues. CDR3 in amino acids: CASSQERGSAGELFF. DNA of the CDR3: TGCGCCAGCAGCCAAGAACGAGGGTCGGCCGGGGAGCTGTTTTTT.

The rearrangement links TRBV29-1 to TRBJ1-4, with D unclear. The CDR3 is 14 residues long. V gave up 3 bases and J gave up 8 bases, with 16 bases separating them. Germline CDR1 and CDR2: SQVTM and ANQGSEA. The CDR3 protein is CSVELTEVGEKLFF. The CDR3 region has the DNA TGCAGCGTTGAGTTGACCGAAGTGGGGGAAAAACTGTTTTTT. The whole variable domain, filled in from reference TRBV29-1 and TRBJ1-4, reads SAVISQKPSRDICQRGTSLTIQCQVDSQVTMMFWYRQQPGQSLTLIATANQGSEATYESGFVIDKFPISRPNLTFSTLTVSNMSPEDSSIYLCSVELTEVGEKLFFGSGTQLSVL.

V is TRBV11-3 and J is TRBJ2-1, with D unclear. Trimming removed 6 bases at V and 10 bases at J, with 13 bases between. CDR3 length: 12 residues. Germline CDR1 SGHNT, CDR2 YENEEA. The CDR3 DNA reads TGTGCCAGCAGTCTGGCGGCCTCGGAGCAGTTCTTC. Its protein product is CASSLAASEQFF.

This clonotype was seen only a few times. The junction and the germline gene differ at one end; a read error may be behind it. The chain combines TRBV29-1 with TRBJ1-1; D may be TRBD1 (5 bases). In germline, CDR1 is SQVTM, CDR2 ANQGSEA. The CDR3 is 11 amino acids. DNA for the CDR3: TGCAGCGTCGTTACCGGGACTGATGCTTTCTTT. As protein: CSVVTGTDAFF.

The chain joins TRBV19 to TRBJ2-3; D is possibly TRBD2 (6 bases). V gave up 6 bases and J gave up 4 bases, with 14 bases separating them. CDR1 LNHDA and CDR2 SQIVND come from the germline V gene (reference sequence). The CDR3 loop spans 14 amino acids. CDR3 nucleotides: TGTGCCAGTAGGAGGGCCGGGGAGGCAGATACGCAGTATTTT. Amino acid sequence: CASRRAGEADTQYF.

The V call is TRBV4-3, the J call TRBJ2-1; 10 bases map to TRBD2. This CDR3 comprises 17 residues. From germline, CDR1 is LGHNA and CDR2 YSLEER. Trimming at V came to 4 bases and at J to 9 bases, leaving 15 bases not matched to a gene. CDR3 nucleotides: TGCGCCAGCAGCCCCCAGGCAGCGGGAGGGCCCCGGGGTGAGCAGTTCTTC. This gives the protein CASSPQAAGGPRGEQFF.

The chain carries TRBV28 and TRBJ2-3, with 11 bases identical to TRBD2. Trimming cost V 4 bases and J 3 bases; bases outside gene matches: 18. The CDR3 extends over 20 amino acids. Per the germline V gene, CDR1 is MDHEN and CDR2 is SYDVKM. CDR3 in amino acids: CASSSFPGLAEYLRTDTQYF. The CDR3 bases are TGTGCCAGCAGTTCATTCCCGGGACTAGCGGAATACTTACGAACAGATACGCAGTATTTT.

The genes are TRBV24-1 and TRBJ2-1; 11 bases agree with TRBD2. Looked up from germline, CDR1 is KGHDR and CDR2 is SFDVKD. After removal of 5 bases from V and 9 bases from J, the junction contained 14 bases not matched to a gene. CDR3 length equals 17 residues. CDR3 loop: CATSAPIIAGGPGEQFF. The CDR3 DNA sequence: TGTGCCACCAGTGCCCCAATTATAGCGGGAGGGCCGGGTGAGCAGTTCTTC.

V gene TRBV20-1 combines with J gene TRBJ2-2, with TRBD2 as a possible D gene (6 bases). In germline, CDR1 is DFQATT, CDR2 SNEGSKA (reference sequence). The CDR3 consists of 14 residues. Trimming pared 6 bases from V and 7 bases from J, leaving 18 bases between. The CDR3 region is CSAASGLPVGELFF. CDR3 DNA: TGCAGTGCCGCCAGCGGGCTCCCGGTCGGGGAGCTGTTTTTT.

The chain links TRBV11-2 to TRBJ2-1; a possible D gene is TRBD1 (5 bases). V was cut by 3 bases and J by 7 bases, with 10 bases left in between. The length of the CDR3 is 13 residues. Germline assignment: CDR1 SGHAT and CDR2 FQNNGV. The CDR3 DNA reads as TGTGCCAGCAGCTTTGTAGGGGTAAATGAGCAGTTCTTC. Translating it yields CASSFVGVNEQFF.

The genes are TRBV7-9 and TRBJ2-5; D may be TRBD1 or TRBD2 (5 bases each). The CDR3 is 21 amino acids. Germline CDR1 and CDR2: SEHNR and FQNEAQ (reference sequence). V dropped 2 bases and J dropped 4 bases, with 32 bases sitting between them. The CDR3, as DNA: TGTGCCAGCAGCTTAAGCAACTCGGGGCTGTATATGCCTGCCGGTCGAGAGACCCAGTACTTC. Protein product: CASSLSNSGLYMPAGRETQYF.

The chain employs TRBV9 and TRBJ1-6, with a tentative D call TRBD1 (5 bases). Trimming left V 4 bases short and J 10 bases short, with 12 bases between. Germline lookup yields CDR1 SGDLS and CDR2 YYNGEE. This CDR3 comprises 13 residues. In DNA, the CDR3 is TGTGCCAGCAGCCCCTGGGACTCGTCACCCCTCCACTTT. The encoded protein is CASSPWDSSPLHF. The whole variable domain, remainder taken from reference TRBV9 and TRBJ1-6, is DSGVTQTPKHLITATGQRVTLRCSPRSGDLSVYWYQQSLDQGLQFLIQYYNGEERAKGNILERFSAQQFPDLHSELNLSSLELGDSALYFCASSPWDSSPLHFGNGTRLTVT.

The chain is built from TRBV12-3 or TRBV12-4 and TRBJ1-5; D remains unclear. Trimming left V 1 base short and J 4 bases short, with 5 bases between. The CDR3 covers 13 residues. The CDR3 DNA follows: TGTGCCAGCAGTTTAGACATAAATCAGCCCCAGCATTTT. Amino acid sequence: CASSLDINQPQHF.

The rearrangement joins TRBV12-3 or TRBV12-4 to TRBJ1-3, with a tentative D call TRBD1 (5 bases). V lost 6 bases and J lost 3, with 15 bases in between. CDR3 length: 15 residues. The CDR3 spells CASRPGAAGGNTIYF. The CDR3 bases are TGTGCCAGCAGACCCGGGGCCGCGGGTGGAAACACCATATATTTT.

The V and J genes are TRBV5-1 and TRBJ2-7, with unresolved D. Germline V gives CDR1 SGHRS, CDR2 YFSETQ. This CDR3 is 14 amino acids long. The V end was cut by 3 bases, the J end by 0 bases, with 10 bases between. The CDR3 loop reads CASSSWTGSYEQYF. The CDR3 nucleotides are TGCGCCAGCAGCTCATGGACGGGCTCCTACGAGCAGTACTTC.

This chain connects TRBV28 to TRBJ2-3, with D perhaps matching TRBD1 or TRBD2 (5 bases each). V was shortened by 0 bases and J by 0 bases, with 19 bases between the two germline ends. The CDR3 runs 19 residues. Germline V lookup: CDR1 MDHEN, CDR2 SYDVKM. The CDR3 protein is CASSLCLSRDGTSTDTQYF. The CDR3 nucleotides read TGTGCCAGCAGTTTATGCTTGTCCAGGGACGGCACTAGCACAGATACGCAGTATTTT.

V usage is TRBV3-1 and J usage is TRBJ2-7; D uncertain. This CDR3 is 14 amino acids long. V dropped 0 bases and J dropped 3 bases, with 9 bases sitting between them. CDR1 LGHDT and CDR2 YNNKEL come from the germline V gene (reference sequence). The CDR3 coding sequence is TGTGCCAGCAGCCAAGATTTGGACCTCTACGAGCAGTACTTC. Translated, it gives CASSQDLDLYEQYF.